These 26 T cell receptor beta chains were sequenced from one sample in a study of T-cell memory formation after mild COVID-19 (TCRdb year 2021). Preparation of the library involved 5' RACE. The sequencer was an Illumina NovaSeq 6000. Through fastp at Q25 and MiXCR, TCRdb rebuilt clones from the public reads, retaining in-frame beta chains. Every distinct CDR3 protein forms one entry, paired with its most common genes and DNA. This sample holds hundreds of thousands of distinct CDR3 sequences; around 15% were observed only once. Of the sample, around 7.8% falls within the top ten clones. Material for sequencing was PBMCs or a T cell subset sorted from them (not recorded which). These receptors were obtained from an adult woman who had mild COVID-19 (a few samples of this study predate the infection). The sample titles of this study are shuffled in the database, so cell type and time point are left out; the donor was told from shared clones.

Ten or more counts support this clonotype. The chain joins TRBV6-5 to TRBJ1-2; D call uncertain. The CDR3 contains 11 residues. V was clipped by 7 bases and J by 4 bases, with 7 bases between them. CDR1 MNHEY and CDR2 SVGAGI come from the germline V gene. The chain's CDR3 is CASTAGYGYTF. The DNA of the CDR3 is TGTGCCAGCACGGCAGGCTATGGCTACACCTTC.

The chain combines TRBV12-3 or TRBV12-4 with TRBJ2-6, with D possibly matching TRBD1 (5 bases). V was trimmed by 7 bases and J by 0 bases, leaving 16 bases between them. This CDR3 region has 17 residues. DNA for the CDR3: TGTGCCAGCACCCCCGACAGACCCGACTCTGGGGCCAACGTCCTGACTTTC. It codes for CASTPDRPDSGANVLTF.

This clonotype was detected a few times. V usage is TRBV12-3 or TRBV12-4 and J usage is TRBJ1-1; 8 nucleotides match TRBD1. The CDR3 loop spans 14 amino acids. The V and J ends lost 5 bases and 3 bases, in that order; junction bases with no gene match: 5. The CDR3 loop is CASSANRGYTEAFF. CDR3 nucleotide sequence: TGTGCCAGCAGTGCAAACAGGGGGTACACTGAAGCTTTCTTT.

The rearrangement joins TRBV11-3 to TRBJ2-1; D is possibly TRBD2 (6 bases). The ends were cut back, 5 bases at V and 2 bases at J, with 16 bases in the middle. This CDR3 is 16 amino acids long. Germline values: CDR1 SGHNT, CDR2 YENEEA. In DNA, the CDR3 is TGTGCCAGCAGCCCAGCCGGGACTCTGCCCTACAATGAGCAGTTCTTC. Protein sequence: CASSPAGTLPYNEQFF.

The CDR3 sequence: CASRSRDEPEAFF. CDR3 nucleotide sequence: TGTGCCAGCAGGTCCCGGGATGAACCCGAAGCTTTCTTT. The chain employs TRBV6-1 and TRBJ1-1; D not certain. This CDR3 contains 13 residues. V was shortened by 6 bases and J by 8 bases, with 16 bases between the two germline ends. Germline V lookup: CDR1 MNHNS, CDR2 SASEGT.

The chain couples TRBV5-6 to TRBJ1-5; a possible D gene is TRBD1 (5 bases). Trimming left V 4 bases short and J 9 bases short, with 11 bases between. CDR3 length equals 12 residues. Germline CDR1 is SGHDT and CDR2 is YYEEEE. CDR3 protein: CASSEGQSPQHF. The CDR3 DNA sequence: TGTGCCAGCAGCGAGGGGCAATCGCCCCAGCATTTT.

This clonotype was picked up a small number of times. CDR3 amino acids: CASSAYWGRTGQETQYF. The CDR3 DNA is TGTGCCAGCAGCGCCTATTGGGGGAGGACAGGTCAAGAGACCCAGTACTTC. The gene calls are TRBV5-6 and TRBJ2-5; D might be TRBD1 (7 bases). V was clipped by 4 bases and J by 2 bases, with 21 bases between them. Germline loops: CDR1 SGHDT, CDR2 YYEEEE. The CDR3 totals 17 residues.

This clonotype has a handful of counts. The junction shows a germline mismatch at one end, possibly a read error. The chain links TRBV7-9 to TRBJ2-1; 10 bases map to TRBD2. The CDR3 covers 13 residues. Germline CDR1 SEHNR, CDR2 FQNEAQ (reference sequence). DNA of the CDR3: TGTGCCAGCAGCCTAGCGGGGGCGGGTGAGCAGTTCTTC. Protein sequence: CASSLAGAGEQFF.

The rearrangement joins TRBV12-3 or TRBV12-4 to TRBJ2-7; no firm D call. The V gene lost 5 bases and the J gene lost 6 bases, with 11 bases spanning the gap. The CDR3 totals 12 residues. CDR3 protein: CASSPEIPEQYF. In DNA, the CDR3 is TGTGCCAGCAGTCCCGAAATACCCGAGCAGTACTTC.

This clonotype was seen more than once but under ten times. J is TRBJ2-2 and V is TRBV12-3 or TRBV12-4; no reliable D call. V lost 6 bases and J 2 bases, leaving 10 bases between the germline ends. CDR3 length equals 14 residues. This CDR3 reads CASSPVLNTGELFF. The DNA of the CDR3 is TGTGCCAGCAGCCCCGTCTTAAACACCGGGGAGCTGTTTTTT.

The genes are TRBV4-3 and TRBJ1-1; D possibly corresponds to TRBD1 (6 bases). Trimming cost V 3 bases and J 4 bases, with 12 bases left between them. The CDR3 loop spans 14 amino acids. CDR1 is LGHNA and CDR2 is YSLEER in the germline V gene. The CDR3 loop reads CASSQGTGSTEAFF. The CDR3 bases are TGCGCCAGCAGCCAGGGCACAGGGAGCACTGAAGCTTTCTTT.

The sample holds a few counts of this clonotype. Here the CDR3 reads CASSQPSRLIQETQYF. CDR3 nucleotides: TGTGCCAGCAGCCAACCAAGTAGGCTAATCCAAGAGACCCAGTACTTC. V and J are TRBV3-1 and TRBJ2-5; D not resolved. CDR1 and CDR2 from the germline V gene are LGHDT and YNNKEL (reference sequence). This CDR3 is 16 amino acids long. Trimming pared 2 bases from V and 1 base from J, leaving 14 bases between.

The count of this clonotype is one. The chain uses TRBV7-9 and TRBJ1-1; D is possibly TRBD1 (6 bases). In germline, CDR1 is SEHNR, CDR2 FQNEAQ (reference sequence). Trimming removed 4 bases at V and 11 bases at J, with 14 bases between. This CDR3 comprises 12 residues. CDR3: CASSYPRGLAFF. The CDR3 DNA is TGTGCCAGCAGCTACCCCAGGGGTTTGGCTTTCTTT.

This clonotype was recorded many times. CDR3 amino acids: CASSLAPGTDNEQFF. The CDR3 DNA reads as TGCGCCAGCAGCTTGGCCCCCGGGACAGATAATGAGCAGTTCTTC. The rearrangement uses TRBV5-1 and TRBJ2-1; TRBD1 agrees at 7 bases. CDR1 SGHRS and CDR2 YFSETQ come from the germline V gene. The CDR3 totals 15 residues. V dropped 0 bases and J dropped 7; count of bases not matched to a gene: 7.

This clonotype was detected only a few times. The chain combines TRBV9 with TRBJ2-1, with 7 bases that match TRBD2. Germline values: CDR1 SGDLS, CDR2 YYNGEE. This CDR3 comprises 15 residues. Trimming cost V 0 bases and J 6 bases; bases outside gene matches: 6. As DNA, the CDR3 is TGTGCCAGCAGCGTAGGGCGGGGGACCAGCAATGAGCAGTTCTTC. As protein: CASSVGRGTSNEQFF.

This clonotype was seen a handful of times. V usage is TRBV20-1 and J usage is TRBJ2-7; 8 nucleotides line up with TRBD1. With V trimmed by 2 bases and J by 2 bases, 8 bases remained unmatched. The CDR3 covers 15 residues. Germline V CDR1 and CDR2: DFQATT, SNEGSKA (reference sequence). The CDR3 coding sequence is TGCAGTGCTAGACTGACAGGGGTTGCGGCCTACGAGCAGTACTTC. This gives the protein CSARLTGVAAYEQYF.

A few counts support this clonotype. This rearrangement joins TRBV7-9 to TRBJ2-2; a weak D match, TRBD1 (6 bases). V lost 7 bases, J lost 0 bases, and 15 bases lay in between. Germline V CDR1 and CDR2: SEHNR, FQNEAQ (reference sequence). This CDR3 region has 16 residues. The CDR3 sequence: CASTSQGHPNTGELFF. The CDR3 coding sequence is TGTGCCAGCACAAGCCAGGGGCATCCGAACACCGGGGAGCTGTTTTTT.

CDR3 in DNA: TGTGCCAGCAGTTACTCCCTCCCTGGTAGTCTCTCTGGAAACACCATATATTTT. Translation: CASSYSLPGSLSGNTIYF. V and J are TRBV6-5 and TRBJ1-3; D not certain. The CDR3 consists of 18 residues. The V end lost 0 bases, the J end lost 0 bases, and 15 bases lay between the germline ends. Germline-derived CDR1 and CDR2 are MNHEY and SVGAGI.

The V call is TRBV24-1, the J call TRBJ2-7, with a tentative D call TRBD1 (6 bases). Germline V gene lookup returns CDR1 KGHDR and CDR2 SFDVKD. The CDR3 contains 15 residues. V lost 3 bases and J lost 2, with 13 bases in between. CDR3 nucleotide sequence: TGTGCCACCAGTGATGCCCGGACAGAGACCTACGAGCAGTACTTC. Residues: CATSDARTETYEQYF.

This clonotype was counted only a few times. CDR3 nucleotide sequence: TGTGCCAGTAGTATAGTAGGCAGGGGGCTCTATGGCTACACCTTC. This gives the protein CASSIVGRGLYGYTF. The J gene is TRBJ1-2, the V gene TRBV19; TRBD1 matches 8 bases. With V trimmed by 1 base and J by 4 bases, 5 bases remained unmatched. Germline V gene data show CDR1 as LNHDA and CDR2 as SQIVND (reference sequence). CDR3 length: 15 residues.

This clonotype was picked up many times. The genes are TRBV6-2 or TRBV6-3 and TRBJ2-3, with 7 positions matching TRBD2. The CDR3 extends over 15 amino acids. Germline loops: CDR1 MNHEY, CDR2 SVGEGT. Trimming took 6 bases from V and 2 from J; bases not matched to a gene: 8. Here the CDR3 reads CASRLASTHTDTQYF. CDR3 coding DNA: TGTGCCAGCAGACTAGCGTCGACCCACACAGATACGCAGTATTTT.

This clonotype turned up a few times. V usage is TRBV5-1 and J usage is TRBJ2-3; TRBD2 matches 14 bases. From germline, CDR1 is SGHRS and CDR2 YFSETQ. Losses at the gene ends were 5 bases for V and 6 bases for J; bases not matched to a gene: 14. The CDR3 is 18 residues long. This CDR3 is CASSSPPGLAGVSDTQYF. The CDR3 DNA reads TGCGCCAGCAGTTCCCCCCCGGGACTAGCGGGAGTCTCCGATACGCAGTATTTT.

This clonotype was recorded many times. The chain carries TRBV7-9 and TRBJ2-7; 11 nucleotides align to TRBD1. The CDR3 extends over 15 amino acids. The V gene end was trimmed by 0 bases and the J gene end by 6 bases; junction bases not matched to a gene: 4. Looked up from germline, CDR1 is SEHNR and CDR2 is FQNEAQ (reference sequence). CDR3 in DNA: TGTGCCAGCAGCTTAGCCCCGGGACAGGGGGGCGAGCAGTACTTC. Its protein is CASSLAPGQGGEQYF.

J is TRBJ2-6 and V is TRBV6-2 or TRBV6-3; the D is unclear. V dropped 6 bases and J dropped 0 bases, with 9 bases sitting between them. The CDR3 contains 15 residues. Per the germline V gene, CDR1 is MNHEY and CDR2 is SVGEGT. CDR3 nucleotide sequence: TGTGCCAGCAGGGACCCAGGCTCTGGGGCCAACGTCCTGACTTTC. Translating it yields CASRDPGSGANVLTF.

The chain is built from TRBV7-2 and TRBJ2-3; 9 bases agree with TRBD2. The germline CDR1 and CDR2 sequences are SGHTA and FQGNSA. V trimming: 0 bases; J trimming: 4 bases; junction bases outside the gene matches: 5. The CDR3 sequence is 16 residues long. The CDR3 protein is CASSLATAGGADTQYF. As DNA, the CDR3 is TGTGCCAGCAGCTTAGCGACAGCGGGAGGCGCAGATACGCAGTATTTT.

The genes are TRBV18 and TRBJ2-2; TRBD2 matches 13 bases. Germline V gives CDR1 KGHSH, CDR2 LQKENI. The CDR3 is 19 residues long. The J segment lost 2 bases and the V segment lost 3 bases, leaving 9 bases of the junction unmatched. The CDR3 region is CASSPTQRLAGGNTGELFF. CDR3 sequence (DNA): TGTGCCAGCTCACCGACACAACGACTAGCGGGGGGAAACACCGGGGAGCTGTTTTTT.